Following are 27 T cell receptor beta chains from one sample sequenced in a study of CD8+ T cells in alopecia areata. Once RNA had been extracted, it was reverse transcribed into cDNA to act as the sequencing template. Here immunoSEQ multiplex PCR was the method, and the copy in TCRdb shows in-frame clones only, minus some. The data contain more than 100,000 clones, more than 40% of them singletons. Described treatment: oral pan-JAK inhibitor, 5-10 mg twice daily. Sequenced material: CD4+ T cells sorted from blood, taken at week 4, from a patient treated with tofacitinib. The receptors were sampled from a human donor with alopecia areata.

This chain uses TRBV14 with TRBJ1-2; D uncertain. Trimming left V 1 base short and J 0 bases short, with 12 bases between. CDR1 SGHDN and CDR2 FVKESK come from the germline V gene. This CDR3 has 16 amino acids. CDR3 bases: TGTGCCAGCAGCCAAGCGTCCAGTATACCTAACTATGGCTACACCTTC. This translates into CASSQASSIPNYGYTF.

This clone was observed at least ten times. The V call is TRBV30, the J call TRBJ2-2; D not certain. This CDR3 spans 13 amino acids. Germline values: CDR1 GTSNPN, CDR2 SVGIG (reference sequence). The CDR3 reads CASIGRYTGELFF. Written as DNA, the CDR3 is TGTGCTTCTATCGGGCGGTACACCGGGGAGCTGTTTTTT.

This rearrangement joins TRBV30 to TRBJ2-5, with D tentatively TRBD1 (5 bases). The CDR3 loop spans 11 amino acids. CDR1 is GTSNPN, CDR2 SVGIG, per germline (reference sequence). The germline V and J ends were trimmed by 5 bases and 5 bases, with 9 bases remaining between them. The CDR3 DNA reads as TGTGCCTGGGGGGCCGGGGAGACCCAGTACTTC. This translates into CAWGAGETQYF.

The chain carries TRBV29-1 and TRBJ2-7, with 9 positions matching TRBD1. Germline loops: CDR1 SQVTM, CDR2 ANQGSEA. The CDR3 length is 13 residues. The V gene end was trimmed by 5 bases and the J gene end by 3 bases; junction bases not matched to a gene: 5. The CDR3 sequence is CSVRGTGRYEQYF. CDR3 DNA: TGCAGCGTTCGCGGGACAGGGCGCTACGAGCAGTACTTC.

The chain joins TRBV15 to TRBJ1-6; 7 bases match TRBD1. V gave up 3 bases and J gave up 6 bases; unmatched junction bases: 5. Germline CDR1 is LNHNV and CDR2 is YYDKDF (reference sequence). The CDR3 totals 15 residues. For the CDR3, the DNA is TGTGCCACCAGCAGCCGACAGGGAGGTAATTCACCCCTCCACTTT. It translates to CATSSRQGGNSPLHF.

This clone was detected a few times. The gene calls are TRBV11-2 and TRBJ1-2; the D gene is possibly TRBD1 (6 bases). Trimming took off 4 bases at V and 8 bases at J, with 14 bases between the two ends. The CDR3 extends over 13 amino acids. Germline-derived CDR1 and CDR2 are SGHAT and FQNNGV. The DNA of the CDR3 is TGTGCCAGCAGCTCAACAGGGATAAGGGGCTACACCTTC. Its translation is CASSSTGIRGYTF.

This clone was seen once. Other DNA sequences in this specimen translate into the identical CDR3. The V gene is TRBV30, the J gene TRBJ1-5; the D is unclear. The length of the CDR3 is 13 residues. V was clipped by 0 bases and J by 4 bases, with 7 bases between them. Per germline, CDR1 GTSNPN and CDR2 SVGIG (reference sequence). The CDR3 loop reads CAWSVQENQPQHF. The CDR3 region has the DNA TGTGCCTGGAGTGTACAAGAGAATCAGCCCCAGCATTTT.

The chain links TRBV29-1 to TRBJ1-3, with D unclear. V shed 7 bases and J shed 0 bases, with 16 bases lying between them. Germline loops: CDR1 SQVTM, CDR2 ANQGSEA. The CDR3 length is 15 residues. The CDR3 DNA reads TGCAGCGCAAAAACGGACCCTTTCTCTGGAAACACCATATATTTT. It specifies CSAKTDPFSGNTIYF. Supplemented by reference TRBV29-1 and TRBJ1-3, the full variable domain reads SAVISQKPSRDICQRGTSLTIQCQVDSQVTMMFWYRQQPGQSLTLIATANQGSEATYESGFVIDKFPISRPNLTFSTLTVSNMSPEDSSIYLCSAKTDPFSGNTIYFGEGSWLTVV.

This clone has at least ten counts. The chain links TRBV6-6 to TRBJ1-4, with a possible D match to TRBD1 (6 bases). CDR3 size: 14 residues. Germline lookup yields CDR1 MNHNY and CDR2 SVGAGI (reference sequence). V lost 6 bases and J 4 bases, leaving 12 bases between the germline ends. CDR3 loop: CASRQGSVNEKLFF. DNA of the CDR3: TGTGCCAGCAGACAGGGCTCGGTTAATGAAAAACTGTTTTTT.

The V and J genes are TRBV5-1 and TRBJ2-3; 7 positions match TRBD2. With 4 bases clipped from V and 6 bases from J, the junction kept 2 bases outside the gene matches. The germline CDR1 and CDR2 sequences are SGHRS and YFSETQ. The CDR3 covers 12 residues. The CDR3 reads CASSPRGDTQYF. For the CDR3, the DNA is TGCGCCAGCAGCCCGCGGGGGGATACGCAGTATTTT.

In its sample, this clone was seen a few times. This chain joins TRBV30 and TRBJ1-2; D call uncertain. V was cut by 0 bases and J by 3 bases, with 11 bases left in between. This CDR3 is built from 14 residues. Germline CDR1 is GTSNPN and CDR2 is SVGIG (reference sequence). The CDR3 DNA sequence: TGTGCCTGGAGTGTACTTAGGACTTACTATGGCTACACCTTC. Encoded protein: CAWSVLRTYYGYTF.

Only a few counts were recorded for this clone. J is TRBJ2-1 and V is TRBV5-1; 7 positions agree with TRBD2. After removal of 1 base from V and 10 bases from J, the junction contained 8 bases not matched to a gene. CDR3 length: 14 residues. The germline V gene encodes CDR1 SGHRS and CDR2 YFSETQ. The DNA of the CDR3 is TGCGCCAGCAGCTTGCAAGGGACTATCGACGAGCAGTTCTTC. Encoded protein: CASSLQGTIDEQFF.

This chain links TRBV29-1 with TRBJ2-1, with 9 bases fitting TRBD2. This CDR3 has 14 amino acids. Trimming cost V 2 bases and J 7 bases; bases outside gene matches: 6. The V gene's germline CDR1 is SQVTM and CDR2 ANQGSEA. CDR3 protein: CSVERRLAENEQFF. The CDR3 DNA follows: TGCAGCGTTGAAAGGAGACTAGCGGAAAATGAGCAGTTCTTC.

This clone was picked up a small number of times. The rearrangement links TRBV7-9 to TRBJ2-3, with D unclear. CDR3 size: 13 residues. Per germline, CDR1 SEHNR and CDR2 FQNEAQ (reference sequence). Deletions cut 2 bases from V and 0 bases from J, with 3 bases between. Here the CDR3 reads CASSLWSTDTQYF. As DNA, the CDR3 is TGTGCCAGCAGCTTATGGAGCACAGATACGCAGTATTTT.

The V gene is TRBV29-1, the J gene TRBJ1-1; D perhaps matches TRBD1 (5 bases). The germline CDR1 and CDR2 sequences are SQVTM and ANQGSEA. Trimming removed 6 bases from V and 4 bases from J, with 15 bases in between. The length of the CDR3 is 13 residues. CDR3 protein: CSVATQGGTEAFF. CDR3 DNA sequence: TGCAGCGTCGCAACCCAGGGTGGCACTGAAGCTTTCTTT.

As regards this clone: The sample contains more than one DNA sequence encoding this CDR3. The chain links TRBV29-1 to TRBJ1-5; tentative D call: TRBD1 (6 bases). Trimming left V 4 bases short and J 4 bases short, with 8 bases between. The CDR3 extends over 12 amino acids. Germline-derived CDR1 and CDR2 are SQVTM and ANQGSEA. The CDR3 loop is CSVGGGNQPQHF. Here the CDR3 DNA reads TGCAGCGTTGGAGGGGGGAATCAGCCCCAGCATTTT.

This chain joins TRBV4-2 and TRBJ1-5; 7 bases are a match to TRBD1. V shed 3 bases, J shed 3 bases, and the junction held 8 bases outside the gene matches. Germline V gene sequence: CDR1 LGHNA, CDR2 YNFKEQ. The CDR3 runs 16 residues. As DNA, the CDR3 is TGTGCCAGCAGCCAGGTTGGGACAGACTACAATCAGCCCCAGCATTTT. Its protein is CASSQVGTDYNQPQHF.

This clone has a handful of counts. The chain has TRBV27 and TRBJ1-2; a possible D gene is TRBD1 (5 bases). This CDR3 has 16 amino acids. Germline CDR1 reads MNHEY; CDR2 reads SMNVEV (reference sequence). Trimming shortened V by 3 bases and J by 3 bases, and 17 bases separated the two germline ends. Here the CDR3 DNA reads TGTGCCAGCAGTTTCAAGGGGTCCTCGCGGGACTATGGCTACACCTTC. This gives the protein CASSFKGSSRDYGYTF.

In DNA, the CDR3 is TGTGCCAGCAGCCCACCGACTAATTCACCCCTCCACTTT. Translating it yields CASSPPTNSPLHF. The chain uses TRBV7-9 and TRBJ1-6; D remains unclear. V lost 5 bases to trimming and J lost 6 bases, with 8 bases between them. The CDR3 extends over 13 amino acids. From germline, CDR1 is SEHNR and CDR2 FQNEAQ (reference sequence).

The chain joins TRBV29-1 to TRBJ1-1, with a weak D call TRBD1 (6 bases). The length of the CDR3 is 13 residues. The germline V gene encodes CDR1 SQVTM and CDR2 ANQGSEA. V dropped 2 bases and J dropped 2 bases, with 9 bases sitting between them. The CDR3 bases are TGCAGCGTTGAAAGGGGGATAAACACTGAAGCTTTCTTT. The encoded protein is CSVERGINTEAFF.

V is TRBV7-3 and J is TRBJ2-2, with D unresolved. CDR1 and CDR2 (germline): SGHTA, FQGTGA. V was trimmed by 1 base and J by 0 bases, leaving 21 bases between them. The length of the CDR3 is 20 residues. The CDR3 DNA follows: TGTGCCAGCAGCTTAAAGGCCTCTTCCCCATCATCCCCGAACACCGGGGAGCTGTTTTTT. As protein: CASSLKASSPSSPNTGELFF. Together with reference TRBV7-3 and TRBJ2-2, the CDR3 gives the full variable domain: GAGVSQTPSNKVTEKGKYVELRCDPISGHTALYWYRQSLGQGPEFLIYFQGTGAADDSGLPNDRFFAVRPEGSVSTLKIQRTERGDSAVYLCASSLKASSPSSPNTGELFFGEGSRLTVL.

The chain joins TRBV10-3 to TRBJ2-6; unclear D gene. Trimming cost V 6 bases and J 0 bases, with 9 bases left between them. From germline, CDR1 is ENHRY and CDR2 SYGVKD. This CDR3 comprises 15 residues. DNA for the CDR3: TGTGCCATCAGCCAACAGCTCTCTGGGGCCAACGTCCTGACTTTC. Its protein is CAISQQLSGANVLTF.

This chain connects TRBV30 to TRBJ1-4; D remains ambiguous. Germline V CDR1 and CDR2: GTSNPN, SVGIG (reference sequence). Trimming took 2 bases from V and 6 from J, leaving 16 bases between them. CDR3 length equals 15 residues. CDR3 sequence reads: CAWSLRADLDEKLFF. CDR3 coding DNA: TGTGCCTGGAGTTTAAGGGCGGACTTGGATGAAAAACTGTTTTTT.

This clone was counted at least ten times. The chain couples TRBV11-2 to TRBJ1-1, with 8 bases identical to TRBD1. CDR1 is SGHAT and CDR2 is FQNNGV in the germline V gene. This CDR3 comprises 14 residues. Trimming removed 5 bases from V and 11 bases from J; junction bases left unmatched: 13. The CDR3 DNA is TGTGCCAGCAGCCGCGGACAGGGTTCCAGGTGGGCTTTCTTT. Translating gives CASSRGQGSRWAFF.

This clone was found a few times. This chain joins TRBV7-9 and TRBJ2-5, with TRBD2 as a possible D gene (6 bases). This CDR3 region has 14 residues. CDR1 and CDR2 (germline): SEHNR, FQNEAQ (reference sequence). The V and J ends lost 6 bases and 1 base respectively, with 12 bases between them. The CDR3 region has the DNA TGTGCCAGCAGTCGTCTAGCGACCCAAGAGACCCAGTACTTC. It codes for CASSRLATQETQYF.

The chain combines TRBV6-1 with TRBJ1-1, with D unclear. This CDR3 is built from 13 residues. Trimming took off 3 bases at V and 4 bases at J, with 9 bases between the two ends. Germline loops: CDR1 MNHNS, CDR2 SASEGT. CDR3 sequence reads: CASSDLGFTEAFF. In DNA form, the CDR3 reads TGTGCCAGCAGTGATTTAGGGTTCACTGAAGCTTTCTTT.

This rearrangement joins TRBV29-1 to TRBJ2-7, with 12 bases identical to TRBD2. Germline CDR1 and CDR2: SQVTM and ANQGSEA. After removal of 7 bases from V and 3 bases from J, the junction contained 13 bases not matched to a gene. The CDR3 extends over 16 amino acids. The CDR3 DNA reads TGCAGCGCAAAACAGGGCGCGACTAGCGGGAGCTACGAGCAGTACTTC. Protein sequence: CSAKQGATSGSYEQYF.